This T cell receptor beta chain was sequenced during a study of cytomegalovirus exposure and HLA in healthy donors. Primers included in the PCR were 60 Vbeta and 13 Jbeta primers. Method: immunoSEQ multiplex PCR; TCRdb's copy keeps in-frame clones and lacks some. The data show around 130,000 clones, approximately 82% seen once. V gave up 2 bases and J gave up 0 bases, with 5 bases separating them. CDR3 length equals 14 residues. Germline V lookup: CDR1 MNHEY, CDR2 SVGAGI. The TCR sequence derives from a woman under 30 in good health and CMV-seropositive. Sequencing input: PBMCs. The chain links TRBV6-5 to TRBJ1-3; D remains unclear. The CDR3 sequence is CASSYGSSGNTIYF. CDR3 nucleotide sequence: TGTGCCAGCAGTTACGGCAGCTCTGGAAACACCATATATTTT.